These T cell receptor beta chains were read from a single sample in a study of blood T cells in healthy people across ages. Using its own MiXCR run on the 5' RACE reads, TCRdb lists one record per CDR3 protein. The sample lists hundreds of thousands of distinct CDR3 sequences, around 24% occurring once. These same data were also listed under a study on T cells of mothers and their children.

Sequenced: blood. The source is a boy younger than 18 in good health. Each CDR3 is given with its conserved first and last residue. The order of the fields is J gene, D gene, clone size, V gene, CDR3 DNA, CDR3 protein. The D gene is left open where the match is weak. Size tells how often a clone was seen (once, few, many) or the class of an expanded clone, and some rows leave it out.

>TRBJ2-1|-|few|TRBV18
TGTGCCAGCTCACCCACGGAGGGTGGGGAGTTCTTC
CASSPTEGGEFF
>TRBJ2-3|-|few|TRBV24-1
TGTGCCACCAGTCAAGGTGATACGCAGTATTTT
CATSQGDTQYF
>TRBJ1-2|TRBD1|few|TRBV6-5
TGTGCCAGCAGTTACTTGGGACAGGCTCCCAACTATGGCTACACCTTC
CASSYLGQAPNYGYTF
>TRBJ1-4|-|-|TRBV27
TGTGCCAGCAGTCGTTCCCCTGCAACTAATGAAAAACTGTTTTTT
CASSRSPATNEKLFF
>TRBJ2-4|-|-|TRBV6-1
TGTGCCAGCAGTGCCTGGACAGACCTAGCCAAAAACATTCAGTACTTC
CASSAWTDLAKNIQYF
>TRBJ2-2|-|-|TRBV9
TGTGCCAGCAGCGTAGAGGTAGCGCACGGGGAGCTGTTTTTT
CASSVEVAHGELFF
>TRBJ2-1|TRBD1|few|TRBV5-1
TGCGCCAGCAGCTTGGCTCCCGGGACAGGGGGCCGCAATGAGCAGTTCTTC
CASSLAPGTGGRNEQFF
>TRBJ2-1|-|few|TRBV28
TGTGCCACAGGGTCCAGCTCCTACAATGAGCAGTTCTTC
CATGSSSYNEQFF
>TRBJ2-5|-|few|TRBV11-2
TGTGCCAGCAGACGAAAGGGGCAAGAGACCCAGTACTTC
CASRRKGQETQYF
>TRBJ1-6|-|few|TRBV11-2
TGTGCCGGCCGGGGACCACAGGATTCACCCCTCCACTTT
CAGRGPQDSPLHF
>TRBJ2-7|-|few|TRBV20-1
TGCAGTGCCAAGGGGTGGGGCACTACCTCCTACGAGCAGTACTTC
CSAKGWGTTSYEQYF
>TRBJ2-5|TRBD1|few|TRBV14
TGTGCCAGCAGCCATACAGGGGGCAAGGAGACCCAGTACTTC
CASSHTGGKETQYF
>TRBJ2-7|-|-|TRBV20-1
TGCAGTGCTAGAGATGGACTTCCGGTGGGGGAGCACGAGCAGTACTTC
CSARDGLPVGEHEQYF
>TRBJ2-1|-|few|TRBV19
TGTGCCAGTACGTCAGGGGGGGACTACGATGAGCAGTTCTTC
CASTSGGDYDEQFF
>TRBJ1-5|TRBD1|few|TRBV6-6
TGTGCCAGCAGTTACCAGGGGGCCATAAATCAGCCCCAGCATTTT
CASSYQGAINQPQHF
>TRBJ2-4|-|-|TRBV6-5
TGTGCCAGCAGTTCCCCCCGGGCGGGCGGGAAAAACATTCAGTACTTC
CASSSPRAGGKNIQYF
>TRBJ1-1|-|-|TRBV2
TGTGCCAACCGAAGAAGGGGAGGGGACACTGAAGCTTTCTTT
CANRRRGGDTEAFF
>TRBJ1-2|-|-|TRBV12-3/TRBV12-4
TGTGCCAGCAGTTCCCAGTCGGGGAGGTATGGCTACACCTTC
CASSSQSGRYGYTF
>TRBJ2-7|-|few|TRBV2
TGTGCCAGCAGTGGGTATGCAGTCCTCTACGAGCAGTACTTC
CASSGYAVLYEQYF
>TRBJ1-2|-|few|TRBV5-1
TGCGCCAGCAACCCGGGAGGGGGACTTCAGTATGGCTACACCTTC
CASNPGGGLQYGYTF
>TRBJ2-2|-|few|TRBV4-1
TGCGCCAGCAGCCAAGACCCAGGGGCGCGGACCGGGGAGCTGTTTTTT
CASSQDPGARTGELFF
>TRBJ2-1|-|-|TRBV20-1
TGCAGCGCTAATGGGGACAGCGGGGCAAAGCAGTTCTTC
CSANGDSGAKQFF
>TRBJ2-6|-|-|TRBV4-2
TGTGCCAGCAGCCAAGAAGGTTCCGGGTCTGGGGCCAACGTCCTGACTTTC
CASSQEGSGSGANVLTF
>TRBJ2-7|TRBD2|-|TRBV6-1
TGTGCCAGCAGGCTACTAGCGGGGACCTACGAGCAGTACTTC
CASRLLAGTYEQYF
>TRBJ2-3|TRBD2|-|TRBV20-1
TGCAGTGCTACTGGACTAGCCATAGATACGCAGTATTTT
CSATGLAIDTQYF
>TRBJ2-5|TRBD2|-|TRBV28
TGTGCCAGCAGTTTTTTGCGGGGGACGCGAGAGGCCCAGTACTTC
CASSFLRGTREAQYF
>TRBJ2-3|TRBD2|few|TRBV20-1
TGCAGTGCTAGCCTCGGGGGGAGCACAGATACGCAGTATTTT
CSASLGGSTDTQYF